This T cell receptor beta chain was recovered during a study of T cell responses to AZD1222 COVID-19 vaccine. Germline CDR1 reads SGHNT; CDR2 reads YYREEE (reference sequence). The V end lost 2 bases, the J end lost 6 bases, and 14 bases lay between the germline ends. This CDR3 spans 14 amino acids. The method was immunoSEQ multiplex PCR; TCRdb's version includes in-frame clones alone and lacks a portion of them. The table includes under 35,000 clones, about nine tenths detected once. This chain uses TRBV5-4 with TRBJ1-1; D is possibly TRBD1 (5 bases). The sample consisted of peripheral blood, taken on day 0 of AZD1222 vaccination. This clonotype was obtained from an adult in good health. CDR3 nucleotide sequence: TGTGCCAGCAGCTTTCCGGGGGGTATCGCTGAAGCTTTCTTT. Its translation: CASSFPGGIAEAFF.